The present TCR beta chain was sequenced within a study of shared clonotypes between healthy human individuals. On the study more broadly: Donors had three CD4 naive, three CD4 memory, two CD8 naive and one CD8 memory plate apiece.

General study findings and limits: Shared clonotypes: about 5.3% naive CD4, roughly 3.8% naive CD8, 2.3% memory CD4, approximately 0.4% memory CD8. Incomplete sequencing of sorted subsets was indicated by rarefaction despite large depth.

The table lists this clone with a few counts. Its antigen is as yet unknown. The length of the CDR3 is 15 residues. Trimming shortened V by 5 bases and J by 4 bases, and 15 bases separated the two germline ends. Germline loops: CDR1 SGHAT, CDR2 FQNNGV. Partitioning of CD4+ cells yielded a CD45RA+ naive subset and a CD45RA-negative memory subset. Repertoires were generated with immunoSEQ multiplex PCR, while TCRdb's copy carries only in-frame clones and drops some. This sample yields around 980,000 clones, of which around 78% are seen a single time; around 0.61% belongs to the top ten. Source material: memory CD4+ T cells from PBMCs. This sample's subset: CD45RA-negative fraction. The receptor comes from a man aged 18 to 35 in good health. Some clones in this sample may be carry-over from other donors' samples. The chain carries TRBV11-2 and TRBJ1-5; maybe TRBD1 (5 bases). CDR3 bases: TGTGCCAGCAGCCTCGAGCAGGGCCCGAATCAGCCCCAGCATTTT. Translation gives CASSLEQGPNQPQHF.